This T cell receptor beta chain was captured by sequencing in a study of human T cells and chemical hapten exposure. Overall study context: Per-sample TCR yields varied mainly from small pooled library volume differences.

Extraction yielded total RNA from whole blood (unfractionated). This clonotype was picked up a small number of times. The library tagged each cDNA molecule with unique molecular identifiers. In the study's own analysis: A typical sample had around 96,000 TCRs, with about 23,224 to 690,600 overall. TCRdb re-analysed the 5' RACE reads in MiXCR, keeping a single row per CDR3 protein. TCRdb, not the original authors, processed these V and J calls. The repertoire holds about 81,000 distinct CDR3 sequences, roughly 7.7% seen once, with around 2% in the top ten. This TCR was sampled from a male donor in good health.

In DNA form, the CDR3 reads TGTGCCAGCAGTTTTGCGGGGTCCTACAATGAGCAGTTCTTC. Translated, it gives CASSFAGSYNEQFF. The rearrangement uses TRBV12-3 or TRBV12-4 and TRBJ2-1, with TRBD2 as a possible D gene (6 bases). V was pared by 3 bases and J by 1 base, with 7 bases between. CDR3 length: 14 residues.